Presented here are 21 T cell receptor beta chains from one specimen sequenced in a study of a mutant IDH1 vaccine in newly diagnosed glioma. The sample's time point: week 35, safety follow-up. Each vaccine dose was 300 ug of mutant IDH1 20-mer peptide, with topical imiquimod. These receptors have no known antigen. Assay used: immunoSEQ multiplex PCR; TCRdb lists only in-frame clones, some missing. The table shows roughly 60,000 clones, with 81% occurring only once. Source: PBMCs, taken from a glioma patient whose treatment included an IDH1 peptide vaccine. These receptors originate from a man aged 40-50 years with glioma.

The genes are TRBV20-1 and TRBJ2-5; no clear D gene. The CDR3 contains 11 residues. The V end was cut by 0 bases, the J end by 7 bases, with 6 bases between. Germline V gene data show CDR1 as DFQATT and CDR2 as SNEGSKA (reference sequence). CDR3 in amino acids: CSAREVGTQYF. For the CDR3, the DNA is TGCAGTGCTAGAGAGGTCGGGACCCAGTACTTC.

V usage is TRBV7-2 and J usage is TRBJ2-1; D ambiguous. V gave up 0 bases and J gave up 2 bases, with 11 bases separating them. The V gene's germline CDR1 is SGHTA and CDR2 FQGNSA. The length of the CDR3 is 16 residues. The CDR3 region is CASSLAAPNPYNEQFF. CDR3 sequence (DNA): TGTGCCAGCAGCTTAGCGGCGCCGAACCCCTACAATGAGCAGTTCTTC.

CDR3 in amino acids: CSVVGGALPETQYF. DNA for the CDR3: TGCAGCGTTGTTGGGGGGGCGCTCCCAGAGACCCAGTACTTC. This sequence joins TRBV29-1 and TRBJ2-5; possibly TRBD2 for D (7 bases). There are 14 residues in the CDR3. V lost 4 bases to trimming and J lost 4 bases, with 16 bases between them. Germline CDR1 reads SQVTM; CDR2 reads ANQGSEA.

The chain recombines TRBV5-1 with TRBJ1-2; D gene uncertain. V was trimmed by 4 bases and J by 3 bases, leaving 16 bases between them. Germline assignment: CDR1 SGHRS and CDR2 YFSETQ. The CDR3 is 15 amino acids. CDR3 nucleotides: TGCGCCAGCAGCGAAGACTATCGACTGGACTATGGCTACACCTTC. Translating gives CASSEDYRLDYGYTF.

A few counts support this clone. The chain uses TRBV9 and TRBJ1-3; the match to TRBD1 covers 8 bases. This CDR3 is built from 14 residues. From germline, CDR1 is SGDLS and CDR2 YYNGEE. V trimming: 4 bases; J trimming: 4 bases; junction bases outside the gene matches: 4. The CDR3: CASSLRTGGNTIYF. Here the CDR3 DNA reads TGTGCCAGCAGCTTACGGACAGGGGGAAACACCATATATTTT. The full variable domain, its missing parts supplied by reference TRBV9 and TRBJ1-3, is DSGVTQTPKHLITATGQRVTLRCSPRSGDLSVYWYQQSLDQGLQFLIQYYNGEERAKGNILERFSAQQFPDLHSELNLSSLELGDSALYFCASSLRTGGNTIYFGEGSWLTVV.

CDR3 in DNA: TGTGCCAGCAGCTTGGTCGGCGGATACTATGGCTACACCTTC. It encodes CASSLVGGYYGYTF. This chain connects TRBV7-9 to TRBJ1-2; D remains ambiguous. The CDR3 spans 14 residues. Germline assignment: CDR1 SEHNR and CDR2 FQNEAQ (reference sequence). With 3 bases removed from V and 3 bases from J, the gap between germline ends came to 11 bases.

V gene TRBV12-5 combines with J gene TRBJ2-7; 12 bases map to TRBD2. With 1 base clipped from V and 13 bases from J, the junction kept 8 bases outside the gene matches. The germline V gene has CDR1 LGHNT and CDR2 FRNRAP. The CDR3 is 14 residues long. CDR3 region: CASGLADLAGGYYF. The CDR3 region has the DNA TGTGCTAGTGGTTTGGCAGACCTAGCGGGGGGGTATTACTTC.

The chain has TRBV19 and TRBJ2-3; D perhaps matches TRBD2 (5 bases). This CDR3 is 13 amino acids long. The V gene's germline CDR1 is LNHDA and CDR2 SQIVND (reference sequence). Trimming shortened V by 3 bases and J by 5 bases, and 9 bases separated the two germline ends. Here the CDR3 reads CASSMDRGDTQYF. The CDR3 nucleotides are TGTGCCAGTAGTATGGACCGGGGAGATACGCAGTATTTT. The whole variable domain, filled in from reference TRBV19 and TRBJ2-3, reads DGGITQSPKYLFRKEGQNVTLSCEQNLNHDAMYWYRQDPGQGLRLIYYSQIVNDFQKGDIAEGYSVSREKKESFPLTVTSAQKNPTAFYLCASSMDRGDTQYFGPGTRLTVL.

The rearrangement joins TRBV4-2 to TRBJ2-7; either TRBD1 or TRBD2 may supply D (5 bases each). The CDR3 is made up of 15 amino acids. Looked up from germline, CDR1 is LGHNA and CDR2 is YNFKEQ. With 3 bases removed from V and 5 bases from J, the gap between germline ends came to 17 bases. CDR3 bases: TGTGCCAGCAGCCATCAGGACGGGGCAGGGAACGAGCAGTACTTC. It is translated as CASSHQDGAGNEQYF.

This chain links TRBV21-1 with TRBJ2-5; TRBD1, the table's D call, was not compared with the DNA. TRBV21-1 is noted as a pseudogene. This CDR3 region has 15 residues. The CDR3 bases are TGTGCCAGCCCCCCTCCCCACAGTAACCAAGAGACCCAGTACTTC. Its translation is CASPPPHSNQETQYF.

This rearrangement joins TRBV7-2 to TRBJ2-2, with D perhaps matching TRBD1 or TRBD2 (6 bases each). Trimming shortened V by 6 bases and J by 5 bases, and 13 bases separated the two germline ends. Germline CDR1 is SGHTA and CDR2 is FQGNSA. The CDR3 consists of 14 residues. CDR3 sequence (DNA): TGTGCCAGCAGACTGGGGGGCCTAACCGGGGAGCTGTTTTTT. Translating gives CASRLGGLTGELFF. The full variable domain, with the rest looked up from reference TRBV7-2 and TRBJ2-2, is GAGVSQSPSNKVTEKGKDVELRCDPISGHTALYWYRQSLGQGLEFLIYFQGNSAPDKSGLPSDRFSAERTGGSVSTLTIQRTQQEDSAVYLCASRLGGLTGELFFGEGSRLTVL.

The CDR3 DNA follows: TGTGCCAGCAGCTCCACCCTCACAGGGGCTGGCTATGAGCAGTTCTTC. This sequence encodes CASSSTLTGAGYEQFF. The chain employs TRBV11-3 and TRBJ2-1, with 7 bases lining up with TRBD1. The CDR3 spans 16 residues. Unmatched junction bases numbered 14, after V lost 4 bases and J lost 8 bases. Germline V lookup: CDR1 SGHNT, CDR2 YENEEA.

The chain combines TRBV2 with TRBJ2-2; tentatively, D is TRBD2 (5 bases). V was cut by 3 bases and J by 9 bases, with 8 bases left in between. Looked up from germline, CDR1 is SNHLY and CDR2 is FYNNEI. This CDR3 is built from 12 residues. As DNA, the CDR3 is TGTGCCAGCAGTGATTCCGGGAGGGAGCTGTTTTTT. Translating it yields CASSDSGRELFF.

This rearrangement joins TRBV10-3 to TRBJ2-6; TRBD1 might be the D (5 bases). V was clipped by 10 bases and J by 2 bases, with 15 bases between them. The CDR3 sequence is 15 residues long. Germline CDR1 reads ENHRY; CDR2 reads SYGVKD. The CDR3 region is CASRQSPPGANVLTF. The CDR3 DNA sequence: TGTGCCAGTAGACAGTCTCCCCCTGGGGCCAACGTCCTGACTTTC.

The chain combines TRBV5-5 with TRBJ2-7; D unresolved. Germline-derived CDR1 and CDR2 are SGHKS and YYEKEE (reference sequence). Trimming cost V 5 bases and J 0 bases, with 15 bases left between them. The CDR3 covers 15 residues. The CDR3 protein is CASRDGRTSSYEQYF. The DNA for the CDR3 is TGTGCCAGCAGAGACGGACGGACGAGCTCCTACGAGCAGTACTTC.

This chain connects TRBV7-9 to TRBJ2-3, with 14 nucleotides matching TRBD2. The germline CDR1 and CDR2 sequences are SEHNR and FQNEAQ (reference sequence). The junction had 5 bases not matched to a gene; V was cut back by 4 bases and J by 2 bases. The CDR3 extends over 17 amino acids. This CDR3 is CASSWGLAGEYTDTQYF. The DNA of the CDR3 is TGTGCCAGCAGCTGGGGACTAGCGGGGGAATACACAGATACGCAGTATTTT. Drawing the rest from reference TRBV7-9 and TRBJ2-3, the complete variable domain is DTGVSQNPRHKITKRGQNVTFRCDPISEHNRLYWYRQTLGQGPEFLTYFQNEAQLEKSRLLSDRFSAERPKGSFSTLEIQRTEQGDSAMYLCASSWGLAGEYTDTQYFGPGTRLTVL.

The chain is built from TRBV5-6 and TRBJ2-5, with D perhaps TRBD1 (6 bases). This CDR3 is built from 15 residues. Germline CDR1 is SGHDT and CDR2 is YYEEEE. Trimming stripped 6 bases from V and 2 bases from J, with 17 bases between. For the CDR3, the DNA is TGTGCCAGCATCCCACGAGACAGGCAGCAAGAGACCCAGTACTTC. Translated: CASIPRDRQQETQYF.

V gene TRBV5-1 combines with J gene TRBJ2-7; 9 bases line up with TRBD1. With V trimmed by 4 bases and J by 3 bases, 8 bases remained unmatched. This CDR3 has 15 amino acids. CDR1 and CDR2 from the germline V gene are SGHRS and YFSETQ. The CDR3 nucleotides are TGCGCCAGCAGCGGCGGGACAGGGCCCGTCTACGAGCAGTACTTC. Translated, it gives CASSGGTGPVYEQYF.

The chain has TRBV5-1 and TRBJ2-3; D ambiguous. This CDR3 contains 15 residues. V was cut by 0 bases and J by 2 bases, with 10 bases left in between. From germline, CDR1 is SGHRS and CDR2 YFSETQ. The CDR3 region has the DNA TGCGCCAGCAGCTTGGGGGTTGGCAACACAGATACGCAGTATTTT. Translating gives CASSLGVGNTDTQYF.

The CDR3 here is CASSYAGQGYEQYF. Written as DNA, the CDR3 is TGTGCCAGCAGTTACGCCGGACAGGGATACGAGCAGTACTTC. The chain joins TRBV6-6 to TRBJ2-7, with 8 bases lining up with TRBD1. Germline V CDR1 and CDR2: MNHNY, SVGAGI (reference sequence). This CDR3 has 14 amino acids. The V segment lost 2 bases and the J segment 4 bases; nucleotides outside the gene matches: 4.

The J gene is TRBJ2-5, the V gene TRBV6-1; 15 positions match TRBD2. Germline assignment: CDR1 MNHNS and CDR2 SASEGT. The trim removed 7 bases at V and 5 bases at J, leaving 5 bases unmatched. There are 15 residues in the CDR3. The CDR3 DNA sequence: TGTGCCAGCACCCTTGGACTAGCGGGGGGGGAGACCCAGTACTTC. Translating it yields CASTLGLAGGETQYF.